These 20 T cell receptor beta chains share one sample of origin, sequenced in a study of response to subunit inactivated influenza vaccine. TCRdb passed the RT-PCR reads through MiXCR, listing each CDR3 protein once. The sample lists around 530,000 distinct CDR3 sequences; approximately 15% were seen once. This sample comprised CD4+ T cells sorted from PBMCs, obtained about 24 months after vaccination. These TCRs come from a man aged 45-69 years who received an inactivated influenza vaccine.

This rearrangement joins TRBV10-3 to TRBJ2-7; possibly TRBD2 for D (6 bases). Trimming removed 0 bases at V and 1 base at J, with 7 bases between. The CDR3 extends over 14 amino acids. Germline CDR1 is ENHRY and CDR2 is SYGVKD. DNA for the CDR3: TGTGCCATCAGTGAGTCTAGCGGTTCCTACGAGCAGTACTTC. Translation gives CAISESSGSYEQYF.

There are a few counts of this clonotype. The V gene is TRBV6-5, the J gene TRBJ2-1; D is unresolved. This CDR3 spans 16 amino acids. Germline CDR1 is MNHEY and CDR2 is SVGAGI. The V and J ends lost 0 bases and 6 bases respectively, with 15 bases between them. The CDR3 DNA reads TGTGCCAGCAGTTACTCTGGCGGCGTAAAATCCAATGAGCAGTTCTTC. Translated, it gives CASSYSGGVKSNEQFF.

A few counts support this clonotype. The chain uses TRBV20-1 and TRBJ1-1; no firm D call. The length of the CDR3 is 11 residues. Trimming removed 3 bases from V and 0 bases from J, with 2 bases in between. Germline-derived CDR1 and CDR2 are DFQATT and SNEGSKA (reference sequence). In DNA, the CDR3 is TGCAGTGCTAGTTTGAACACTGAAGCTTTCTTT. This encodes CSASLNTEAFF.

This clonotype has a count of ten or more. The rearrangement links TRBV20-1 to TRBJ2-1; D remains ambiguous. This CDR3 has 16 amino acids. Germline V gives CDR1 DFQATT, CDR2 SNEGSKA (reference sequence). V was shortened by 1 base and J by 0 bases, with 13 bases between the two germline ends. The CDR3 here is CSARGSDVSSYNEQFF. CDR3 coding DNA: TGCAGTGCTAGAGGCAGTGATGTGAGCTCCTACAATGAGCAGTTCTTC.

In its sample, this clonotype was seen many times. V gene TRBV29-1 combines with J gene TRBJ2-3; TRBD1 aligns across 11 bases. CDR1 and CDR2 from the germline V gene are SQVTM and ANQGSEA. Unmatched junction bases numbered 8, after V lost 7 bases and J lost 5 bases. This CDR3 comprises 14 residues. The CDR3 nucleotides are TGCAGCGCCGGCTGGACAGGGGGCAAAGATACGCAGTATTTT. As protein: CSAGWTGGKDTQYF.

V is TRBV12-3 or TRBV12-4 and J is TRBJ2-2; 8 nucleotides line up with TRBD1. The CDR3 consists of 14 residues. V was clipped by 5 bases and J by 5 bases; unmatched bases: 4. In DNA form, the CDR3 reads TGTGCCAGCAGTAATACAGGGGGAACCGGGGAGCTGTTTTTT. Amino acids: CASSNTGGTGELFF.

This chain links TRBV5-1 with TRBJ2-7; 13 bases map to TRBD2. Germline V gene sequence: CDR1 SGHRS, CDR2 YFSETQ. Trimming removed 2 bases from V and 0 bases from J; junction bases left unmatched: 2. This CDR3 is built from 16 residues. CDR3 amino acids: CASSFGLAGASYEQYF. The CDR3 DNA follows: TGCGCCAGCAGCTTCGGACTAGCGGGGGCCTCCTACGAGCAGTACTTC. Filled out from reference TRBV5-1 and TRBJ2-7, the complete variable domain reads KAGVTQTPRYLIKTRGQQVTLSCSPISGHRSVSWYQQTPGQGLQFLFEYFSETQRNKGNFPGRFSGRQFSNSRSEMNVSTLELGDSALYLCASSFGLAGASYEQYFGPGTRLTVT.

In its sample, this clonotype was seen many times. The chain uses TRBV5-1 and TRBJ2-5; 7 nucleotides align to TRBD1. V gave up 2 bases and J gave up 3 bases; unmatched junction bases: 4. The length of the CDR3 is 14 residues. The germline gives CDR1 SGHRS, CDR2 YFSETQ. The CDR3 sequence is CASSFGTAKETQYF. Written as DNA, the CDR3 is TGCGCCAGCAGCTTTGGGACAGCAAAAGAGACCCAGTACTTC.

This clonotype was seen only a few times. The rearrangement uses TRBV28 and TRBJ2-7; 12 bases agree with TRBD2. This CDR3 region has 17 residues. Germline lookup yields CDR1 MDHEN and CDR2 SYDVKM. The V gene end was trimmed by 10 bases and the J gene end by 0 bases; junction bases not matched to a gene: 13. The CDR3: CAISGGLAGYPSYEQYF. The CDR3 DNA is TGTGCCATCTCAGGGGGACTAGCGGGCTATCCCTCCTACGAGCAGTACTTC.

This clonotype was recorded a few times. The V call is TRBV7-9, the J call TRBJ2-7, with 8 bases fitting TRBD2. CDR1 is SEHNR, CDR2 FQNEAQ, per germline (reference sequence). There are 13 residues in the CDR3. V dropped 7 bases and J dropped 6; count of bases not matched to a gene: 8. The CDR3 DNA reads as TGTGCCAGCACTTACGGGGGGGTAGGCGAGCAGTACTTC. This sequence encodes CASTYGGVGEQYF.

The DNA of the CDR3 is TGTGCCAGCAGCTTAATAAATGGGGAAAAACTGTTTTTT. Translating gives CASSLINGEKLFF. J is TRBJ1-4 and V is TRBV11-2, with no clear D. Germline CDR1 and CDR2: SGHAT and FQNNGV. The CDR3 has 13 residues. With 2 bases removed from V and 8 bases from J, the gap between germline ends came to 9 bases. The entire variable domain, with the rest obtained from reference TRBV11-2 and TRBJ1-4, is as follows: EAGVAQSPRYKIIEKRQSVAFWCNPISGHATLYWYQQILGQGPKLLIQFQNNGVVDDSQLPKDRFSAERLKGVDSTLKIQPAKLEDSAVYLCASSLINGEKLFFGSGTQLSVL.

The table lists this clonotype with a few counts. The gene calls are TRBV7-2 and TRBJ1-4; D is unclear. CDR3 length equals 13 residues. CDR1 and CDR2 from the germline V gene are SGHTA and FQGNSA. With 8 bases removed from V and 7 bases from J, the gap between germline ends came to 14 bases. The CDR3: CASAEGVREKLFF. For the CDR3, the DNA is TGTGCCAGCGCTGAGGGCGTGCGTGAAAAACTGTTTTTT.

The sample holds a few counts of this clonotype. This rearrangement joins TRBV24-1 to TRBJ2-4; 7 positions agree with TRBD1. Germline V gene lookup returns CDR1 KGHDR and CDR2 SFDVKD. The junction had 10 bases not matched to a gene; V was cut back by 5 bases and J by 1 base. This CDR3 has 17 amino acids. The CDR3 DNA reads TGTGCCACCAGTGGGTCAACAGGGGCCATGGCCAAAAACATTCAGTACTTC. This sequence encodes CATSGSTGAMAKNIQYF.

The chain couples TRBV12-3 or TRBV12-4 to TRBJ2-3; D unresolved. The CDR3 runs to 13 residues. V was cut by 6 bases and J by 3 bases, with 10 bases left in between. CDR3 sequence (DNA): TGTGCCAGCAGAAGGGCCCAAACAGATACGCAGTATTTT. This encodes CASRRAQTDTQYF.

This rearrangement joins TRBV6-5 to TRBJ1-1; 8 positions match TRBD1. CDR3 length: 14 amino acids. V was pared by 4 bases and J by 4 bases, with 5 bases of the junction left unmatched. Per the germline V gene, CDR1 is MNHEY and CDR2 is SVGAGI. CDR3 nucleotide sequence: TGTGCCAGCAGTTTTACAGGGGGGAGCACTGAAGCTTTCTTT. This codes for CASSFTGGSTEAFF.

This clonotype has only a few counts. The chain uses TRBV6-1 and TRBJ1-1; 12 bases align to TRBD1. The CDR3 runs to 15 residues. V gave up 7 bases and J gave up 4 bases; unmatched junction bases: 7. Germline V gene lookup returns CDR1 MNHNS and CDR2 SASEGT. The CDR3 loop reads CASKKGQGASTEAFF. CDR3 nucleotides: TGTGCCAGCAAAAAGGGACAGGGGGCTTCCACTGAAGCTTTCTTT.

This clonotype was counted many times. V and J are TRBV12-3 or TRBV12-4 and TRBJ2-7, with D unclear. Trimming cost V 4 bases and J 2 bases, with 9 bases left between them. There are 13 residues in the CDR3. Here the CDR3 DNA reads TGTGCCAGCAGTTCCCCTGGGGCCTACGAGCAGTACTTC. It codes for CASSSPGAYEQYF.

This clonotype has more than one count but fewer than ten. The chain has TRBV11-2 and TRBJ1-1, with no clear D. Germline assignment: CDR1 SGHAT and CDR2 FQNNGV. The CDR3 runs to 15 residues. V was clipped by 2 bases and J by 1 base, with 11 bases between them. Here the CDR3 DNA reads TGTGCCAGCAGCTTATCCACCAGAGCGAACACTGAAGCTTTCTTT. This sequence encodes CASSLSTRANTEAFF.

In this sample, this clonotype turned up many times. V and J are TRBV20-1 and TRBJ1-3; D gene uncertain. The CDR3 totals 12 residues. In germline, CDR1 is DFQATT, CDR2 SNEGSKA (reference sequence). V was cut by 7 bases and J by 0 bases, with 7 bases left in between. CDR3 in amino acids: CSVKTSGNTIYF. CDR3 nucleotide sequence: TGCAGTGTCAAGACCTCTGGAAACACCATATATTTT.

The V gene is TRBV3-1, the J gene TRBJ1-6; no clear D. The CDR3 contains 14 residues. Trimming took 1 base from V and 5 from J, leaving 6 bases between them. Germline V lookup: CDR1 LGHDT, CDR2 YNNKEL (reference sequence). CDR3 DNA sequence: TGTGCCAGCAGCCAAGTCCAGAATAATTCACCCCTCCACTTT. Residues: CASSQVQNNSPLHF.